The next 17 T cell receptor beta chains were all read from a single sample in a study of identical twins. TCRdb recomputed calls from the 5' RACE reads with MiXCR, one row per CDR3 protein. This table has roughly 540,000 distinct CDR3 sequences, under 25% appearing once. These same data were also listed under a study on T cells expressing NK-cell markers.

Sequenced: CD4+ T cells sorted from blood. The receptors shown here come from a woman younger than 30 in good health.

CDR3 DNA: TGTGCTAGTGCCATTTCTGGGGGCGGTCAGCCCCAGCATTTT. This translates into CASAISGGGQPQHF. The J gene is TRBJ1-5, the V gene TRBV12-5, with D possibly being TRBD1 (6 bases). Germline loops: CDR1 LGHNT, CDR2 FRNRAP. The CDR3 has 14 amino acids. V lost 7 bases and J 6 bases, leaving 16 bases between the germline ends.

This clonotype has a handful of counts. The genes are TRBV6-5 and TRBJ1-6, with 10 bases aligning to TRBD1. The length of the CDR3 is 17 residues. V shed 2 bases, J shed 9 bases, and the junction held 10 bases outside the gene matches. Germline lookup yields CDR1 MNHEY and CDR2 SVGAGI. The CDR3 sequence: CASSYLSGTGAGSPLHF. DNA of the CDR3: TGTGCCAGCAGTTACCTCTCCGGGACAGGGGCGGGTTCACCCCTCCACTTT.

This clonotype was counted only a few times. CDR3 DNA sequence: TGCAGTGCCAGACAGGGGTGGGGGCAAGAGACCCAGTACTTC. As protein: CSARQGWGQETQYF. This chain connects TRBV20-1 to TRBJ2-5, with 8 bases aligning to TRBD1. The germline CDR1 and CDR2 sequences are DFQATT and SNEGSKA (reference sequence). Germline trimming cut 6 bases from V and 2 bases from J; bases unmatched to any gene: 8. CDR3 length: 14 residues.

The gene calls are TRBV20-1 and TRBJ1-2; perhaps TRBD1 as D (5 bases). CDR3 length: 13 residues. Germline values: CDR1 DFQATT, CDR2 SNEGSKA (reference sequence). The CDR3 coding sequence is TGCGCAGGGCGGGTGGCCGGTCTGGGTGGCTACACCTTC. Residues: CAGRVAGLGGYTF.

This clonotype has a handful of counts. The V and J genes are TRBV7-3 and TRBJ2-3, with a weak D call TRBD1 (5 bases). Between the trimmed V and J ends, which lost 0 bases and 7 bases, there was a span of 11 bases. Per germline, CDR1 SGHTA and CDR2 FQGTGA. CDR3 length: 14 amino acids. This chain's CDR3 is CASSLTYLDNTQYF. DNA for the CDR3: TGTGCCAGCAGCTTAACTTACCTGGACAATACGCAGTATTTT. The full variable domain, rest sourced from reference TRBV7-3 and TRBJ2-3, is GAGVSQTPSNKVTEKGKYVELRCDPISGHTALYWYRQSLGQGPEFLIYFQGTGAADDSGLPNDRFFAVRPEGSVSTLKIQRTERGDSAVYLCASSLTYLDNTQYFGPGTRLTVL.

This clonotype was detected a few times. The chain carries TRBV30 and TRBJ2-2; a weak D match, TRBD2 (6 bases). This CDR3 has 14 amino acids. V lost 6 bases to trimming and J lost 1 base, with 12 bases between them. Per the germline V gene, CDR1 is GTSNPN and CDR2 is SVGIG (reference sequence). In DNA, the CDR3 is TGTGCCTGTAATAGCGGAAGGAACACCGGGGAGCTGTTTTTT. It encodes CACNSGRNTGELFF. Together with reference TRBV30 and TRBJ2-2, the CDR3 gives the full variable domain: SQTIHQWPATLVQPVGSPLSLECTVEGTSNPNLYWYRQAAGRGLQLLFYSVGIGQISSEVPQNLSASRPQDRQFILSSKKLLLSDSGFYLCACNSGRNTGELFFGEGSRLTVL.

V gene TRBV6-5 combines with J gene TRBJ2-3; D is undetermined. This CDR3 spans 16 amino acids. The V gene lost 2 bases and the J gene lost 0 bases, with 12 bases spanning the gap. Germline assignment: CDR1 MNHEY and CDR2 SVGAGI. As DNA, the CDR3 is TGTGCCAGCAGTTACAGAGGACCTCCTAGCACAGATACGCAGTATTTT. It is translated as CASSYRGPPSTDTQYF.

This chain uses TRBV29-1 with TRBJ2-2, with D uncertain. The CDR3 spans 12 residues. The V gene's germline CDR1 is SQVTM and CDR2 ANQGSEA. Trimming took off 1 base at V and 6 bases at J, with 6 bases between the two ends. The CDR3 is CSVEGSPGELFF. CDR3 DNA: TGCAGCGTTGAAGGGAGCCCCGGGGAGCTGTTTTTT.

The chain couples TRBV20-1 to TRBJ2-7; D possibly matches TRBD1 or TRBD2 (5 bases each). Deletions cut 4 bases from V and 2 bases from J, with 12 bases between. This CDR3 has 13 residues. CDR1 DFQATT and CDR2 SNEGSKA come from the germline V gene (reference sequence). Here the CDR3 DNA reads TGCAGTGCTAAACGGGACCTCCCCTACGAGCAGTACTTC. The encoded protein is CSAKRDLPYEQYF.

This clonotype has a handful of counts. The chain couples TRBV11-1 to TRBJ2-1; D is tentatively TRBD1 or TRBD2 (5 bases each). Trimming took 5 bases from V and 3 from J, leaving 29 bases between them. The germline gives CDR1 SGHAT, CDR2 FQDESV (reference sequence). CDR3 length: 20 amino acids. DNA of the CDR3: TGTGCCAGCAGCCAAGAAGGAACAGGCGTTGGGCGGGCGGACTACAATGAGCAGTTCTTC. This encodes CASSQEGTGVGRADYNEQFF.

The chain recombines TRBV12-3 or TRBV12-4 with TRBJ1-6; 8 bases match TRBD1. The V gene end was trimmed by 6 bases and the J gene end by 8 bases; junction bases not matched to a gene: 6. The CDR3 length is 14 residues. CDR3 DNA sequence: TGTGCCAGCAGCCCCGGGACAGGATATTCACCCCTCCACTTT. Amino acid sequence: CASSPGTGYSPLHF.

V usage is TRBV20-1 and J usage is TRBJ2-1; D is perhaps TRBD2 (7 bases). V dropped 0 bases and J dropped 4 bases, with 16 bases sitting between them. This CDR3 has 16 residues. CDR1 is DFQATT and CDR2 is SNEGSKA in the germline V gene (reference sequence). CDR3 in DNA: TGCAGTGCTAGAGATTCTGGGGGGGGGCGGTACAATGAGCAGTTCTTC. This translates into CSARDSGGGRYNEQFF.

The chain recombines TRBV12-3 or TRBV12-4 with TRBJ2-7; possibly TRBD2 for D (5 bases). The CDR3 spans 14 residues. Trimming left V 5 bases short and J 5 bases short, with 16 bases between. CDR3 sequence: CASSPRAYGNEQYF. DNA for the CDR3: TGTGCCAGCAGTCCGCGGGCCTACGGCAACGAGCAGTACTTC.

The chain links TRBV12-3 or TRBV12-4 to TRBJ2-1; D gene ambiguous. There are 11 residues in the CDR3. Trimming took 3 bases from V and 12 from J, leaving 9 bases between them. The CDR3 bases are TGTGCCAGCAGTTTTGGCGGTATGCAGTTCTTC. This encodes CASSFGGMQFF.

This clonotype has just a few counts. CDR3 sequence (DNA): TGCAGTGCTGGGGGTTCCGATGAGCAGTTCTTC. Protein sequence: CSAGGSDEQFF. The chain joins TRBV20-1 to TRBJ2-1; D may match TRBD1 or TRBD2 (5 bases each). The CDR3 sequence is 11 residues long. The ends were cut back, 5 bases at V and 8 bases at J, with 10 bases in the middle. Germline V gene sequence: CDR1 DFQATT, CDR2 SNEGSKA (reference sequence).

This chain joins TRBV10-3 and TRBJ1-2; D not certain. This CDR3 spans 12 amino acids. Germline V gives CDR1 ENHRY, CDR2 SYGVKD. The V gene lost 7 bases and the J gene lost 5 bases, with 11 bases spanning the gap. CDR3 amino acids: CAINQAEYGYTF. CDR3 nucleotides: TGTGCCATCAACCAGGCAGAGTATGGCTACACCTTC.

The rearrangement uses TRBV12-3 or TRBV12-4 and TRBJ2-3; D is undetermined. This CDR3 is 17 amino acids long. Trimming shortened V by 5 bases and J by 2 bases, and 20 bases separated the two germline ends. The CDR3 loop is CASSPTMTLTITDTQYF. The CDR3 DNA is TGTGCCAGCAGTCCTACCATGACGCTAACTATCACAGATACGCAGTATTTT.